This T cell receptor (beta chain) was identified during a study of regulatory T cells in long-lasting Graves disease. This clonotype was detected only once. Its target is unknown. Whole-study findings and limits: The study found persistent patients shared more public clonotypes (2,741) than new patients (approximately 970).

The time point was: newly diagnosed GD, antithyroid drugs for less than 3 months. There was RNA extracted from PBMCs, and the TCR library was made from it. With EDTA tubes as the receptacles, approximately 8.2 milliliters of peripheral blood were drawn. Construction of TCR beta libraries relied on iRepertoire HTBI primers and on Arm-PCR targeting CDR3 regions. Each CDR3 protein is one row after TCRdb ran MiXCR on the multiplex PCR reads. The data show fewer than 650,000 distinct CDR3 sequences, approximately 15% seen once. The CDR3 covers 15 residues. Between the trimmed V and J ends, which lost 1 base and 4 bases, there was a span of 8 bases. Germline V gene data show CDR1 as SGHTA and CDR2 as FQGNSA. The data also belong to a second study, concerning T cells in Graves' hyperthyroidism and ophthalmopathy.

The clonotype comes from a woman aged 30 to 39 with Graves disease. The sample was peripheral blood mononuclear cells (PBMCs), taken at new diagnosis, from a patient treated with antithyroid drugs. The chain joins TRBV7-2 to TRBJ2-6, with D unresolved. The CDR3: CASSLGGMGANVLTF. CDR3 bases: TGTGCCAGCAGCTTAGGGGGTATGGGGGCCAACGTCCTGACTTTC.